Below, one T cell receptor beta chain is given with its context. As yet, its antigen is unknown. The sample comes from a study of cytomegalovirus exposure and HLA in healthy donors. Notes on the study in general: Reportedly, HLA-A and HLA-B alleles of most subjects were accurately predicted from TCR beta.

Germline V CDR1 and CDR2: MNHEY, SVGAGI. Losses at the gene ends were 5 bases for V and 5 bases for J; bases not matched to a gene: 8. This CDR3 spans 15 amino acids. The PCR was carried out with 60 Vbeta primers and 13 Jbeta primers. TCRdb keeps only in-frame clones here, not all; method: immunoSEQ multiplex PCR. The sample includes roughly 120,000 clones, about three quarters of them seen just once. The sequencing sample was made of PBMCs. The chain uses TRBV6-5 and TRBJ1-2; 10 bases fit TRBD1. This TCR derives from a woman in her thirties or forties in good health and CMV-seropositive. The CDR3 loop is CASSRPGQGNYGYTF. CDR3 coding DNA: TGTGCCAGCAGTCGACCGGGACAGGGGAATTATGGCTACACCTTC.